This entry describes one T cell receptor (beta chain). The sample originates from a study of blood T cell repertoires in COVID-19. About the research overall: COVID-19 samples collected from the United States, Italy and Spain covered acute and convalescent phases. From T cells, B-cell-depleted T cells, or PBMCs came the material, which was cDNA or gDNA.

In the original analysis: Amplification with reference gene primers provided the estimates of nucleated cell counts. The repertoire was sequenced with immunoSEQ multiplex PCR; TCRdb's copy has only in-frame clones and lacks some. The V and J calls and the clone size are those of that table, but D and trimming were determined from the DNA. The sample has 75,000 to 100,000 clones; over 75% are singletons. This CDR3 contains 13 residues. The V and J ends lost 2 bases and 7 bases respectively, with 11 bases between them. CDR1 is ENHRY, CDR2 SYGVKD, per germline. V gene TRBV10-3 combines with J gene TRBJ1-2; D gene uncertain. The sample taken for sequencing was peripheral blood. The receptor's source is a woman of 80 years or more with acute or convalescent COVID-19. The CDR3 reads CAISEGSGGGYTF. CDR3 sequence (DNA): TGTGCCATCAGTGAGGGATCCGGCGGTGGCTACACCTTC.